The next 13 T cell receptor beta chains were all read from a single sample in a study of shared clonotypes between healthy human individuals (dated by TCRdb to between 2020 and 2021). Library prep was done by the immunoSEQ multiplex PCR assay. TCRdb stores this immuneACCESS table with in-frame sequences only. Part of the clones is absent; in the studies checked, under half of the shortfall reflects unresolved V genes, and no reason is known for the rest. The sample contains about 2.4 million clones, just over 90% of them found a single time. 0.11% to 0.15% of the sample is taken by the ten largest. Sequencing used naive CD4+ T cells sorted from blood. Sample cell subset or site, as interpreted from the label and publication: CD45RA+ positively selected. The receptor set was obtained from a man aged 18-30 years in good health.

CDR3 sequence (DNA): TGTGCCTGGATGGTCGAAAATGAGCAGTTCTTC. Amino acid sequence: CAWMVENEQFF. V usage is TRBV30 and J usage is TRBJ2-1; D gene ambiguous. The CDR3 spans 11 residues. Trimming removed 4 bases from V and 7 bases from J, with 8 bases in between. CDR1 and CDR2 (germline): GTSNPN, SVGIG (reference sequence).

This clone has only one observation. This rearrangement joins TRBV6-6 to TRBJ2-1; TRBD2 agrees at 10 bases. Germline CDR1 is MNHNY and CDR2 is SVGAGI (reference sequence). The CDR3 has 16 residues. V shed 4 bases, J shed 4 bases, and the junction held 7 bases outside the gene matches. DNA for the CDR3: TGTGCCAGCAGTTTGCGGACTAGCGGTACTTACAATGAGCAGTTCTTC. The encoded protein is CASSLRTSGTYNEQFF.

This clone was counted a single time. The chain recombines TRBV23-1 with TRBJ2-1; D unclear. TRBV23-1 is treated as an ORF (open reading frame) with a function not yet certain. V was trimmed by 4 bases and J by 3 bases, leaving 10 bases between them. The CDR3 sequence is 14 residues long. CDR3 amino acids: CASSREAVYNEQFF. The CDR3 DNA reads TGCGCCAGCAGTCGTGAGGCAGTCTACAATGAGCAGTTCTTC.

This clone was seen just once. The chain joins TRBV10-2 to TRBJ2-1; 8 bases agree with TRBD2. After removal of 8 bases from V and 5 bases from J, the junction contained 5 bases not matched to a gene. The germline CDR1 and CDR2 sequences are WSHSY and SAAADI. CDR3 length: 13 residues. The CDR3 protein is CASRAGVNNEQFF. The CDR3 nucleotides are TGCGCCAGCCGAGCGGGGGTAAACAATGAGCAGTTCTTC.

The chain joins TRBV7-8 to TRBJ1-5, with D perhaps matching TRBD1 (5 bases). CDR3 size: 16 residues. V lost 1 base to trimming and J lost 3 bases, with 13 bases between them. The germline gives CDR1 SGHVS, CDR2 FQNEAQ. The DNA of the CDR3 is TGTGCCAGCAGCTTAGAGGGTACAGGCAACAATCAGCCCCAGCATTTT. Residues: CASSLEGTGNNQPQHF. Drawing the rest from reference TRBV7-8 and TRBJ1-5, the complete variable domain is GAGVSQSPRYKVAKRGQDVALRCDPISGHVSLFWYQQALGQGPEFLTYFQNEAQLDKSGLPSDRFFAERPEGSVSTLKIQRTQQEDSAVYLCASSLEGTGNNQPQHFGDGTRLSIL.

Here the CDR3 reads CASSLHEAGYTF. The CDR3 nucleotides read TGTGCCAGCAGCTTACATGAGGCTGGCTACACCTTC. This rearrangement joins TRBV7-9 to TRBJ1-2; D is unresolved. The CDR3 spans 12 residues. From germline, CDR1 is SEHNR and CDR2 FQNEAQ (reference sequence). Between the trimmed V and J ends, which lost 2 bases and 7 bases, there was a span of 8 bases.

This chain connects TRBV21-1 to TRBJ1-6; the D call of TRBD1 is as the table states it, not checked on the DNA. TRBV21-1 is designated a pseudogene. The CDR3 spans 15 residues. The CDR3 loop reads CASSVQGVENSPLHF. DNA of the CDR3: TGTGCCAGCAGCGTGCAAGGGGTCGAAAATTCACCCCTCCACTTT.

The genes are TRBV29-1 and TRBJ2-2, with TRBD1 identical over 8 bases. V dropped 3 bases and J dropped 5; count of bases not matched to a gene: 5. Germline CDR1 reads SQVTM; CDR2 reads ANQGSEA. The CDR3 sequence is 14 residues long. Here the CDR3 DNA reads TGCAGCGTTGAGGACAGGGTTCGAACCGGGGAGCTGTTTTTT. This sequence encodes CSVEDRVRTGELFF.

The chain employs TRBV9 and TRBJ2-7; 8 bases are shared with TRBD2. The CDR3 is 16 amino acids. The V segment lost 0 bases and the J segment 0 bases; nucleotides outside the gene matches: 5. Germline lookup yields CDR1 SGDLS and CDR2 YYNGEE. The CDR3 is CASSVDGGGSSYEQYF. CDR3 bases: TGTGCCAGCAGCGTAGACGGCGGGGGGAGCTCCTACGAGCAGTACTTC.

This clone was counted a single time. This chain joins TRBV28 and TRBJ1-6, with 11 bases matching TRBD1. CDR1 is MDHEN, CDR2 SYDVKM, per germline. The CDR3 spans 17 residues. Trimming cost V 3 bases and J 10 bases; bases outside gene matches: 11. CDR3 nucleotide sequence: TGTGCCAGCAGTTTTCACAATGGACAGGGGGCCCTATCACCCCTCCACTTT. Translation: CASSFHNGQGALSPLHF.

In the case of this clone: The same CDR3 can be traced to other DNA sequences in this sample. The V call is TRBV7-3, the J call TRBJ2-2; D remains unclear. The CDR3 runs to 12 residues. Germline CDR1 is SGHTA and CDR2 is FQGTGA. V was trimmed by 6 bases and J by 2 bases, leaving 4 bases between them. CDR3 coding DNA: TGTGCCAGCAGTTTCAACACCGGGGAGCTGTTTTTT. It specifies CASSFNTGELFF.

The rearrangement uses TRBV5-1 and TRBJ1-4; no definite D call. The CDR3 length is 14 residues. The V gene lost 9 bases and the J gene lost 3 bases, with 15 bases spanning the gap. Germline CDR1 is SGHRS and CDR2 is YFSETQ. The DNA of the CDR3 is TGCGCCACCCGAGTGGATTCGGCTAATGAAAAACTGTTTTTT. Translated, it gives CATRVDSANEKLFF.

This sequence joins TRBV5-5 and TRBJ1-6; D is perhaps TRBD1 (6 bases). Trimming removed 4 bases from V and 6 bases from J, with 11 bases in between. This CDR3 has 14 amino acids. The germline V gene has CDR1 SGHKS and CDR2 YYEKEE (reference sequence). DNA for the CDR3: TGTGCCAGCAGCCGTGACAGGCTTAATTCACCCCTCCACTTT. This sequence encodes CASSRDRLNSPLHF.